This TCR beta chain was obtained from a study of blood T cell repertoires in COVID-19. Overall study context: The samples span acute and convalescent COVID-19 from the United States, Italy and Spain. PBMCs, B-cell-depleted T cells, or T cells were the source of the cDNA or gDNA that made up the material.

Per the original methods: Nucleated cell counts were estimated from reference gene primer amplification. Libraries were prepared by immunoSEQ multiplex PCR; TCRdb keeps only in-frame clonotypes and omits some of them. The V and J calls and clone size were taken over from that table, and D and trimming were inferred from the DNA. The table has 250,000 to 350,000 clones, about 88% seen once; the top ten hold roughly 1.5%. This clonotype was sampled from a human donor with COVID-19, enrolled during active disease. The donor label of this sample is uncertain. Sequences were obtained from peripheral blood.

The CDR3, as DNA: TGCGCCAGCAGCGATCTAGCGGGAGGAGACAATGAGCAGTTCTTC. Its protein product is CASSDLAGGDNEQFF. The genes are TRBV5-1 and TRBJ2-1; TRBD2 agrees at 11 bases. The ends lost 4 bases at V and 5 bases at J; junction bases unmatched: 5. Germline V gene data show CDR1 as SGHRS and CDR2 as YFSETQ. The CDR3 sequence is 15 residues long. The variable domain in full, completed from reference TRBV5-1 and TRBJ2-1, reads KAGVTQTPRYLIKTRGQQVTLSCSPISGHRSVSWYQQTPGQGLQFLFEYFSETQRNKGNFPGRFSGRQFSNSRSEMNVSTLELGDSALYLCASSDLAGGDNEQFFGPGTRLTVL.